The present entry profiles one TCR beta chain with its context. Its antigen is unidentified. The same CDR3 also results from other DNA sequences found in this sample. The data are from a study of beta chain features in type 1 diabetes. Study-wide points: Researchers report that Type 1 diabetes patients had moderately but significantly shorter TCRB CDR3s across all four CD4+ subsets.

This CDR3 region has 13 residues. The V and J ends lost 6 bases and 1 base respectively, with 12 bases between them. Germline CDR1 is SQVTM and CDR2 is ANQGSEA. Reverse transcribing all isolated RNA meant expressed TCRB transcripts were sequenced. The protocol was immunoSEQ multiplex PCR, while the TCRdb copy is restricted to in-frame clones and leaves out a portion. The table shows 250,000 to 350,000 clones, with 15% occurring only once. Material for sequencing was naive CD4+ T cells from blood. This clonotype was obtained from a man aged 18 to 35 with type 1 diabetes. The chain joins TRBV29-1 to TRBJ1-1, with a weak D call TRBD1 (5 bases). The CDR3 sequence is CSVERGSNTEAFF. The CDR3 DNA is TGCAGCGTCGAGCGGGGGTCGAACACTGAAGCTTTCTTT.